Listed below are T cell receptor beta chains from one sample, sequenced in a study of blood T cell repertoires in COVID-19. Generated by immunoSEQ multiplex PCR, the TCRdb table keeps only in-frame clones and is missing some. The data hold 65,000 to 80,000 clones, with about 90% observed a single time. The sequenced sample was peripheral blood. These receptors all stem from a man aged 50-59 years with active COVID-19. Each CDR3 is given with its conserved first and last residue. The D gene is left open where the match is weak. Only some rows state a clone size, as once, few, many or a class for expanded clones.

CDR3nt: TGTGCCAGCAGCTTAGCTTATCAGAAAGAAGCTTTCTTT
CDR3aa: CASSLAYQKEAFF
d_gene: NA
j_gene: TRBJ1-1
v_gene: TRBV11-3
abundance: NA

CDR3nt: TGTGCCAGTAGTCCCATCCGGGCGGGGGGGAGGACAGATACGCAGTATTTT
CDR3aa: CASSPIRAGGRTDTQYF
d_gene: TRBD2
j_gene: TRBJ2-3
v_gene: TRBV19
abundance: NA

CDR3nt: TGTGCCAGCAGTTTTTACGTCGGTGAGCAGTTCTTC
CDR3aa: CASSFYVGEQFF
d_gene: NA
j_gene: TRBJ2-1
v_gene: TRBV27
abundance: NA

CDR3nt: TGTGCCAGCAGCTCGCGGGGCAGCAGCAATCAGCCCCAGCATTTT
CDR3aa: CASSSRGSSNQPQHF
d_gene: NA
j_gene: TRBJ1-5
v_gene: TRBV5-6
abundance: NA

CDR3nt: TGTGCCAGTAGTAGAGGACAGGGGAACAATCAGCCCCAGCATTTT
CDR3aa: CASSRGQGNNQPQHF
d_gene: TRBD1
j_gene: TRBJ1-5
v_gene: TRBV19
abundance: NA

CDR3nt: TGTGCCAGCAGTGAAGCGGGAGGCACTCCCTACGAGCAGTACTTC
CDR3aa: CASSEAGGTPYEQYF
d_gene: NA
j_gene: TRBJ2-7
v_gene: TRBV2
abundance: NA

CDR3nt: TGTGCCAGCAGCCCAACGTCTATACTAACAGGGGCCCCTACCTACAATGAGCAGTTCTTC
CDR3aa: CASSPTSILTGAPTYNEQFF
d_gene: TRBD1
j_gene: TRBJ2-1
v_gene: TRBV5-8
abundance: NA

CDR3nt: TGTGCTAGTGGCACCGGGACAGGGAACACTGAAGCTTTCTTT
CDR3aa: CASGTGTGNTEAFF
d_gene: TRBD1
j_gene: TRBJ1-1
v_gene: TRBV12-5
abundance: NA

CDR3nt: TGTGCCAGCAGCCCAGGCTACTATGGCTACACCTTC
CDR3aa: CASSPGYYGYTF
d_gene: NA
j_gene: TRBJ1-2
v_gene: TRBV6-5
abundance: NA

CDR3nt: TGTGCCAGCCGGACAGAGAACACTGAAGCTTTCTTT
CDR3aa: CASRTENTEAFF
d_gene: NA
j_gene: TRBJ1-1
v_gene: TRBV18
abundance: NA

CDR3nt: TGTGCCAGCAGCTTAGTGGCGGGGAGGGGGGAGACCCAGTACTTC
CDR3aa: CASSLVAGRGETQYF
d_gene: NA
j_gene: TRBJ2-5
v_gene: TRBV7-2
abundance: NA

CDR3nt: TGTGCCAGCAGCTTATCGCGCCTCTCTGGAAACACCATATATTTT
CDR3aa: CASSLSRLSGNTIYF
d_gene: NA
j_gene: TRBJ1-3
v_gene: TRBV11-2
abundance: NA

CDR3nt: TGTGCCAGCAAAGCGACCCTCGGGACTAGTCGTTTTGGGGAGCAGTTCTTC
CDR3aa: CASKATLGTSRFGEQFF
d_gene: TRBD2
j_gene: TRBJ2-1
v_gene: TRBV2
abundance: NA

CDR3nt: TGTGCCAGCAGCTTATTGGCAGGAACCCAAGAGACCCAGTACTTC
CDR3aa: CASSLLAGTQETQYF
d_gene: NA
j_gene: TRBJ2-5
v_gene: TRBV7-3
abundance: NA

CDR3nt: TGCGCCAGCAGCTTGACAGCGGCGGGACCCTACGAGCAGTACTTC
CDR3aa: CASSLTAAGPYEQYF
d_gene: NA
j_gene: TRBJ2-7
v_gene: TRBV5-1
abundance: NA

CDR3nt: TGTGCCAGCAGTCGTCAGGGAAACTATGGCTACACCTTC
CDR3aa: CASSRQGNYGYTF
d_gene: NA
j_gene: TRBJ1-2
v_gene: TRBV28
abundance: NA

CDR3nt: TGTGCCAGCAGCTGGGACAGGGGGTTCCGTAACGAGCAGTACTTC
CDR3aa: CASSWDRGFRNEQYF
d_gene: TRBD1
j_gene: TRBJ2-7
v_gene: TRBV7-8
abundance: NA

CDR3nt: TGTGCCAGCAGTCCCGGGGGAACTAATGAAAAACTGTTTTTT
CDR3aa: CASSPGGTNEKLFF
d_gene: NA
j_gene: TRBJ1-4
v_gene: TRBV9
abundance: NA

CDR3nt: TGTGCCAGCAGTCTCAATCTGGGAGGGGAAAATACGCAGTATTTT
CDR3aa: CASSLNLGGENTQYF
d_gene: TRBD2
j_gene: TRBJ2-3
v_gene: TRBV6-2/TRBV6-3
abundance: once

CDR3nt: TGCGCCAGCAGCTTGGGGGCTAACCAAGAGACCCAGTACTTC
CDR3aa: CASSLGANQETQYF
d_gene: NA
j_gene: TRBJ2-5
v_gene: TRBV5-1
abundance: NA